The source of this T cell receptor beta chain is a study of identical twins. Overall study findings and caveats: For out-of-frame alpha sequences shared by twins, low generation probability was in excess. Memory repertoires lacked the insertion deficit that abundant cord blood beta clonotypes showed. Models underpredicted monozygotic twin sharing of out-of-frame TCR alpha.

In the case of this clonotype: The antigen is undetermined.

TCRdb re-analysed the 5' RACE reads in MiXCR, keeping a single row per CDR3 protein. The sample lists about 240,000 distinct CDR3 sequences; more than 9% were seen once. The CDR3 contains 18 residues. Germline V CDR1 and CDR2: SGHAT, FQNNGV. V was shortened by 1 base and J by 2 bases, with 15 bases between the two germline ends. Only healthy Caucasians were enrolled as donors. The chain employs TRBV11-2 and TRBJ2-6, with D tentatively TRBD2 (6 bases). Sequenced: memory T cells sorted from blood. This sequence originates from a man in his fifties in good health. CDR3 nucleotide sequence: TGTGCCAGCAGCTTAGTCGGCTGGGGGGTAACTGGGGCCAACGTCCTGACTTTC. Translating gives CASSLVGWGVTGANVLTF.